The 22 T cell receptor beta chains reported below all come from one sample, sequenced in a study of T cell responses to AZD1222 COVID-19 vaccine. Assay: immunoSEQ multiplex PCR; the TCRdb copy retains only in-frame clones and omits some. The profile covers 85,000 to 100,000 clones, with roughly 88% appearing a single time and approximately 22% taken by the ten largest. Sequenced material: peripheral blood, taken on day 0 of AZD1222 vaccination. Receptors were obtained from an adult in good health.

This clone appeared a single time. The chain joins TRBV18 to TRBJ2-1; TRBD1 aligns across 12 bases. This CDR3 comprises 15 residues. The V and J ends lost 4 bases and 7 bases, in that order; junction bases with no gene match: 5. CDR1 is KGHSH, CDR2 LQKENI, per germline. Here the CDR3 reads CASSRGTGGENEQFF. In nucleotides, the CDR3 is TGTGCCAGCTCACGGGGGACAGGGGGCGAGAATGAGCAGTTCTTC.

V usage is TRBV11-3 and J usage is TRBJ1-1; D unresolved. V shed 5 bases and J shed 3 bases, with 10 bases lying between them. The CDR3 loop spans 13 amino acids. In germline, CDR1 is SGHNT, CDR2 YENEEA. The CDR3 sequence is CASSLGSYTEAFF. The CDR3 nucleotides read TGTGCCAGCAGCCTAGGGTCTTACACTGAAGCTTTCTTT.

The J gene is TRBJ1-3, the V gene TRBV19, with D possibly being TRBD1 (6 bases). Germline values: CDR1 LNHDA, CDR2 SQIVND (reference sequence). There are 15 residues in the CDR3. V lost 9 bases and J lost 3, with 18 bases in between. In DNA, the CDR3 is TGTGCCAGCATTCGAGCGGGGGCAGGTGGAAACACCATATATTTT. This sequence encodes CASIRAGAGGNTIYF.

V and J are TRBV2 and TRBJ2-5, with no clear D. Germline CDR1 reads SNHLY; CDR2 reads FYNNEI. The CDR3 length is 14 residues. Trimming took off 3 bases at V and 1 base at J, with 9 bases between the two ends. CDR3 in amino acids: CASSERLTQETQYF. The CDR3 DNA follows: TGTGCCAGCAGTGAGAGGTTGACCCAAGAGACCCAGTACTTC. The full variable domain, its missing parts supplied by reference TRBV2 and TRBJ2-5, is EPEVTQTPSHQVTQMGQEVILRCVPISNHLYFYWYRQILGQKVEFLVSFYNNEISEKSEIFDDQFSVERPDGSNFTLKIRSTKLEDSAMYFCASSERLTQETQYFGPGTRLLVL.

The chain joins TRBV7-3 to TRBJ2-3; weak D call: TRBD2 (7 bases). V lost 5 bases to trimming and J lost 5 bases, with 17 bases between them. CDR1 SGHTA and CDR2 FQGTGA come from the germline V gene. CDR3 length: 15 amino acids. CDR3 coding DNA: TGTGCCAGCAGCCAAGGGGGGGCCGGCGGAGATACGCAGTATTTT. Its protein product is CASSQGGAGGDTQYF.

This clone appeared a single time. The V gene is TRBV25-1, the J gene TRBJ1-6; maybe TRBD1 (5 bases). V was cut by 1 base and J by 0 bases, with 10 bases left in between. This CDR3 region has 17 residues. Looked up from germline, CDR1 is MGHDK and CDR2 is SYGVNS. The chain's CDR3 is CASSELRGSSYNSPLHF. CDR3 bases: TGTGCCAGCAGTGAATTAAGGGGTAGCTCCTATAATTCACCCCTCCACTTT.

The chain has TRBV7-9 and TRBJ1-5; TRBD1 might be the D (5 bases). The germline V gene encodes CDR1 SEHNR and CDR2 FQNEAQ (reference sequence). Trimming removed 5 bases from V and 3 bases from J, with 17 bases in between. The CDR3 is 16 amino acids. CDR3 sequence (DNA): TGTGCCAGCAGCCTCGGACATAACGAAAACAATCAGCCCCAGCATTTT. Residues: CASSLGHNENNQPQHF.

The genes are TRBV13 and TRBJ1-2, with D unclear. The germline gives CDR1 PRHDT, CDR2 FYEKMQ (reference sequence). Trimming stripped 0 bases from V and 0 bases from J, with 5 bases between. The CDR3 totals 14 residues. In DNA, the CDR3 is TGTGCCAGCAGCTTAGGCACGGCTAACTATGGCTACACCTTC. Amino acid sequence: CASSLGTANYGYTF.

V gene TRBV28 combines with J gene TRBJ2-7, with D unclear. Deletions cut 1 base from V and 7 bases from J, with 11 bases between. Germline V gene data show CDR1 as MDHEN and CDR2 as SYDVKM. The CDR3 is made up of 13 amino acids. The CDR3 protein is CASSLSGPREQYF. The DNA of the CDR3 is TGTGCCAGCAGTTTATCTGGTCCGCGGGAGCAGTACTTC.

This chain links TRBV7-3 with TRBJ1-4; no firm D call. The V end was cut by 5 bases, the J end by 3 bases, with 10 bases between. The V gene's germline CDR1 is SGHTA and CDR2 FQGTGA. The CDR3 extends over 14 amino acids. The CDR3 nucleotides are TGTGCCAGCAGCCTCGGTGGGGCTAATGAAAAACTGTTTTTT. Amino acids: CASSLGGANEKLFF.

Written as DNA, the CDR3 is TGCGCCAGCAGCCAAGCGAATGAAGCTTTCTTT. Translating gives CASSQANEAFF. The chain employs TRBV4-3 and TRBJ1-1; no clear D. The CDR3 covers 11 residues. CDR1 is LGHNA and CDR2 is YSLEER in the germline V gene. V was pared by 1 base and J by 7 bases, with 4 bases between.

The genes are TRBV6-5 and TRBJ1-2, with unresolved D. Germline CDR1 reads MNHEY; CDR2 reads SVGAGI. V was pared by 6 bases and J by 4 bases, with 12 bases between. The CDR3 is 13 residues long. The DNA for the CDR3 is TGTGCCAGCAGGAACGAAATTACCTATGGCTACACCTTC. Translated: CASRNEITYGYTF.

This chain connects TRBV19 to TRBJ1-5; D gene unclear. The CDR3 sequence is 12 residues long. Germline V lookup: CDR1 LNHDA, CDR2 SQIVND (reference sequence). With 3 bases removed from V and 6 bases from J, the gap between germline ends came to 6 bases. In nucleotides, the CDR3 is TGTGCCAGTAGTATGGTCCGTCAGCCCCAGCATTTT. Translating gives CASSMVRQPQHF.

In nucleotides, the CDR3 is TGTGCCTGGGGAAGTTCTCAGGCTTCACCCCTCCACTTT. It specifies CAWGSSQASPLHF. The chain couples TRBV30 to TRBJ1-6; D not certain. The CDR3 has 13 residues. The V gene lost 5 bases and the J gene lost 9 bases, with 14 bases spanning the gap. CDR1 is GTSNPN, CDR2 SVGIG, per germline (reference sequence).

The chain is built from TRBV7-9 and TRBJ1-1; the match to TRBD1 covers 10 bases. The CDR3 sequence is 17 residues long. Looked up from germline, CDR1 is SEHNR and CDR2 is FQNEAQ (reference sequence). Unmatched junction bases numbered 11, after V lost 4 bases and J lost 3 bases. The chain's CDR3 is CASSSSSVGTGDTEAFF. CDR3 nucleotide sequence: TGTGCCAGCAGCTCATCGTCGGTGGGGACAGGGGACACTGAAGCTTTCTTT.

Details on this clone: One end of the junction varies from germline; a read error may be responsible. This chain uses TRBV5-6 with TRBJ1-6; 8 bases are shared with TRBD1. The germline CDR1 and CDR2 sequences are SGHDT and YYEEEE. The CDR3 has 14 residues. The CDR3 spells CASSKPGQVSSASF. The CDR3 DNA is TGTGCCAGCAGCAAGCCGGGACAGGTTTCGTCGGCCTCTTTT. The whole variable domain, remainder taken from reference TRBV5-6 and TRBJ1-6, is DAGVTQSPTHLIKTRGQQVTLRCSPKSGHDTVSWYQQALGQGPQFIFQYYEEEERQRGNFPDRFSGHQFPNYSSELNVNALLLGDSALYLCASSKPGQVSSASFGNGTRLTVT.

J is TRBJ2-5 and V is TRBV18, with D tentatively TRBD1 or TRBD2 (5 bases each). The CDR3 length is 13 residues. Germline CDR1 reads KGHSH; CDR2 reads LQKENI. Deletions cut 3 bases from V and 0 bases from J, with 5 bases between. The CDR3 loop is CASSPGHQETQYF. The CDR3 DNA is TGTGCCAGCTCACCGGGACACCAAGAGACCCAGTACTTC.

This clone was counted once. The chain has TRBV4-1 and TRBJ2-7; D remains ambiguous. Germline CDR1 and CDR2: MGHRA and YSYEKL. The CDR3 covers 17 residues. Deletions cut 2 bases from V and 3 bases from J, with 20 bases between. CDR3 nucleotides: TGCGCCAGCAGCCAATTCACAGTGACCCCCTCCTACTACGAGCAGTACTTC. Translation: CASSQFTVTPSYYEQYF.

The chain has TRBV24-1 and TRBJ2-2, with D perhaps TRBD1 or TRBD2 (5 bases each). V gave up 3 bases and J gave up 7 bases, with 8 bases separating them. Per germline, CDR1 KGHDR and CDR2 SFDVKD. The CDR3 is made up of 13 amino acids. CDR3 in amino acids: CATSDRDGGELFF. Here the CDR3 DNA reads TGTGCCACCAGTGATCGGGACGGCGGGGAGCTGTTTTTT.

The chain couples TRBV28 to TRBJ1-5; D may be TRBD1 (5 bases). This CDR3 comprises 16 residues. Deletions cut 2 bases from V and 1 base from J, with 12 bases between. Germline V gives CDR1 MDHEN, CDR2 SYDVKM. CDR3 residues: CASSLAGRNSNQPQHF. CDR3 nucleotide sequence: TGTGCCAGCAGTTTAGCGGGACGGAACAGCAATCAGCCCCAGCATTTT.

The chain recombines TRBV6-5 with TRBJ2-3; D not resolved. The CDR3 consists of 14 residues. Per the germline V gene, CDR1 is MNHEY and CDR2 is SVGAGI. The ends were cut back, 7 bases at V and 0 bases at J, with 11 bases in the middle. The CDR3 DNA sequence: TGTGCCAGCAAAACACGAATTAGCACAGATACGCAGTATTTT. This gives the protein CASKTRISTDTQYF.

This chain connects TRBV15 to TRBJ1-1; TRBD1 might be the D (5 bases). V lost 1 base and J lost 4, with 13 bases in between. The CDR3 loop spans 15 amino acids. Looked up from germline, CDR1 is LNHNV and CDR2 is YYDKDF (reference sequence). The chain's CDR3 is CATSRVRGEGTEAFF. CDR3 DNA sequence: TGTGCCACCAGCAGAGTCCGGGGGGAGGGCACTGAAGCTTTCTTT.